This record concerns one TCR beta chain sequence. Its target is not known. Germline V CDR1 and CDR2: WNHNN, SYGVQD (reference sequence). This CDR3 is 13 amino acids long. V shed 3 bases and J 5 bases; nucleotides not matched to a gene: 2. Assay used: immunoSEQ multiplex PCR; TCRdb lists only in-frame clones, some missing. This sample has 120,000 or so clones; approximately 88% occur once, and the top ten carry about 5%. This sample stems from a study of T cell responses to AZD1222 COVID-19 vaccine. General study results and limits: Spike-specific TCR breadth and depth were elevated following two AZD1222 doses.

This sequence was found in an adult in good health. This sample comprised peripheral blood, obtained on day 0 of AZD1222 vaccination. The chain links TRBV10-1 to TRBJ1-2, with 8 bases that match TRBD1. The CDR3, as DNA: TGCGCCAGCAGTGAAGGACAGGGTTATGGCTACACCTTC. Translating gives CASSEGQGYGYTF.